A selection of T cell receptor beta chains follows, all from one sample in a study of regulatory T cells in long-lasting Graves disease. MiXCR, run by TCRdb on the multiplex PCR reads, gives a single entry per CDR3 protein. The sample shows over 350,000 distinct CDR3 sequences, approximately 15% of them seen only once. The sample was also linked to a second study, of T cells in Graves' hyperthyroidism and ophthalmopathy.

The source material was peripheral blood mononuclear cells (PBMCs), sampled at new diagnosis, from a patient treated with antithyroid drugs. All receptors come from a woman between 40 and 50 years old with Graves disease. Each CDR3 is given with its conserved first and last residue. Fields, in order: V gene, D gene, clone size, J gene, CDR3 protein, CDR3 DNA. The D gene is left open where the match is weak. The size field is filled for only some rows; it gives once, few, many or a size class.

TRBV30	NA	many	TRBJ2-1	CAWGAAYNEQFF	TGTGCCTGGGGAGCAGCTTACAATGAGCAGTTCTTC
TRBV11-1	NA	many	TRBJ2-1	CASSSKISEQFF	TGTGCCAGCAGCTCCAAAATTAGTGAGCAGTTCTTC
TRBV19	NA	few	TRBJ2-1	CASSIARPPYNEQFF	TGTGCCAGTAGTATAGCAAGGCCCCCCTACAATGAGCAGTTCTTC
TRBV24-1	TRBD2	NA	TRBJ2-1	CATSDSQRDPYNEQFF	TGTGCCACCAGTGATTCACAGCGGGACCCATACAATGAGCAGTTCTTC
TRBV9	NA	few	TRBJ1-5	CASSVGKWFGNQPQHF	TGTGCCAGCAGCGTAGGGAAGTGGTTTGGCAATCAGCCCCAGCATTTT
TRBV28	TRBD2	many	TRBJ2-5	CASTSSGQETQYF	TGTGCCAGCACGTCTAGCGGTCAAGAGACCCAGTACTTC
TRBV6-1	NA	NA	TRBJ2-1	CASTLRRADEQFF	TGTGCCAGCACCCTAAGGAGGGCAGATGAGCAGTTCTTC
TRBV10-3	TRBD1	many	TRBJ1-2	CAISEGTGGHYGYTF	TGTGCCATCAGTGAAGGGACAGGGGGTCACTATGGCTACACCTTC
TRBV7-2	TRBD2	NA	TRBJ2-3	CASSRGGGWEDTQYF	TGTGCCAGCAGCCGGGGGGGCGGATGGGAAGATACGCAGTATTTT
TRBV12-5	TRBD1	many	TRBJ2-1	CASGRNRDRGHSSYNEQFF	TGTGCTAGTGGCCGAAACCGGGACAGGGGGCATAGCTCCTACAATGAGCAGTTCTTC
TRBV20-1	TRBD2	few	TRBJ2-5	CSATAGGETQYF	TGCAGTGCCACAGCGGGAGGAGAGACCCAGTACTTC
TRBV28	TRBD1	many	TRBJ2-5	CASSRPGTGAETQYF	TGTGCCAGCAGCCGACCCGGGACAGGGGCCGAGACCCAGTACTTC
TRBV19	NA	many	TRBJ2-3	CASSIGLISGTGDTQYF	TGTGCCAGTAGTATTGGTTTGATTAGCGGAACCGGGGATACGCAGTATTTT
TRBV20-1	NA	NA	TRBJ2-3	CSACVGATDTQYF	TGCAGTGCTTGTGTGGGAGCCACAGATACGCAGTATTTT
TRBV29-1	NA	many	TRBJ2-1	CSAMAEVYNEQFF	TGCAGCGCGATGGCGGAGGTTTACAATGAGCAGTTCTTC
TRBV7-8	NA	few	TRBJ2-1	CASSLTGLRPNEQFF	TGTGCCAGCAGCTTAACGGGACTCCGACCCAATGAGCAGTTCTTC
TRBV28	TRBD1	few	TRBJ2-7	CASSGRDSTEQYF	TGTGCCAGCAGTGGACGGGACAGTACCGAGCAGTACTTC
TRBV11-2	NA	many	TRBJ1-5	CASSPSQGNQPQHF	TGTGCCAGCAGCCCTTCACAGGGAAATCAGCCCCAGCATTTT
TRBV10-3	NA	many	TRBJ2-6	CAAWSGANVLTF	TGTGCCGCTTGGTCTGGGGCCAACGTCCTGACTTTC
TRBV5-1	TRBD2	many	TRBJ2-2	CASSLILAGNTGELFF	TGCGCCAGCAGCTTAATACTAGCGGGGAACACCGGGGAGCTGTTTTTT
TRBV18	NA	few	TRBJ2-2	CASSPKRSNTGELFF	TGTGCCAGCTCACCGAAGAGGTCGAACACCGGGGAGCTGTTTTTT
TRBV15	TRBD2	many	TRBJ2-7	CATSTGGSGIKQYF	TGTGCCACCAGCACCGGAGGTAGCGGGATAAAGCAGTACTTC
TRBV3-1	NA	many	TRBJ2-1	CASSLDSPYNEQFF	TGTGCCAGCAGTCTTGACTCCCCTTACAATGAGCAGTTCTTC
TRBV7-8	NA	few	TRBJ1-2	CASSLKGVGGYTF	TGTGCCAGCAGCTTAAAAGGCGTGGGGGGCTACACCTTC
TRBV5-1	NA	NA	TRBJ2-6	CASSGTESGANVLTF	TGCGCCAGCAGCGGAACAGAGTCTGGGGCCAACGTCCTGACTTTC
TRBV5-6	NA	few	TRBJ1-1	CASSLFEDTEAFF	TGTGCCAGCAGCTTGTTCGAGGACACTGAAGCTTTCTTT
TRBV12-3/TRBV12-4	TRBD1	many	TRBJ1-5	CASSGTGRQPQHF	TGTGCCAGCAGCGGGACAGGCAGACAGCCCCAGCATTTT
TRBV7-2	TRBD1	many	TRBJ1-4	CASSPGQGLRNEKLFF	TGTGCCAGCAGCCCGGGACAGGGCCTGCGTAATGAAAAACTGTTTTTT
TRBV3-1	TRBD2	NA	TRBJ2-2	CASRRSGKDTGELFF	TGTGCCAGCAGACGAAGCGGGAAGGACACCGGGGAGCTGTTTTTT
TRBV7-9	NA	few	TRBJ2-2	CATHHPRTGELFF	TGTGCCACTCACCACCCCAGGACCGGGGAGCTGTTTTTT
TRBV5-1	TRBD1	few	TRBJ2-2	CASSSGTAANTGELFF	TGCGCCAGCAGCTCCGGGACAGCTGCGAACACCGGGGAGCTGTTTTTT
TRBV20-1	TRBD1	many	TRBJ2-7	CSARGAGQVYEQYF	TGCAGTGCTAGAGGGGCCGGACAGGTCTACGAGCAGTACTTC
TRBV5-1	NA	few	TRBJ2-1	CASSFRGDGEQFF	TGCGCCAGCAGCTTCAGGGGGGACGGTGAGCAGTTCTTC
TRBV20-1	TRBD2	many	TRBJ2-2	CSARDWRLAGGSNTGELFF	TGCAGTGCTAGAGATTGGCGCCTAGCGGGAGGATCGAACACCGGGGAGCTGTTTTTT
TRBV20-1	NA	NA	TRBJ2-1	CSVGGPTNEQFF	TGCAGTGTTGGGGGACCGACGAATGAGCAGTTCTTC
TRBV2	TRBD2	many	TRBJ2-3	CASSDSGRTDTQYF	TGTGCCAGCAGTGATAGCGGGAGGACAGATACGCAGTATTTT
TRBV7-3	NA	many	TRBJ2-2	CASSSKEGSNTGELFF	TGTGCCAGCAGCTCGAAAGAGGGGTCGAACACCGGGGAGCTGTTTTTT
TRBV11-3	TRBD1	many	TRBJ1-6	CASSSSYPDRGESPLHF	TGTGCCAGCAGCTCCTCCTATCCGGACAGGGGTGAATCACCCCTCCACTTT
TRBV12-5	NA	NA	TRBJ2-7	CASGSRDTYEQYF	TGTGCTAGTGGTTCCCGGGACACCTACGAGCAGTACTTC
TRBV30	NA	many	TRBJ1-4	CAWSEANEKLFF	TGTGCCTGGAGCGAGGCTAATGAAAAACTGTTTTTT
TRBV28	NA	many	TRBJ2-7	CASSLPLGRVSEQYF	TGTGCCAGCAGTTTACCCCTTGGCAGGGTATCCGAGCAGTACTTC
TRBV5-5	NA	NA	TRBJ2-7	CASSIGPGEQYF	TGTGCCAGCAGTATCGGGCCGGGCGAGCAGTACTTC
TRBV19	NA	NA	TRBJ2-2	CASSIGRNTGELFF	TGTGCCAGTAGTATCGGGAGGAACACCGGGGAGCTGTTTTTT
TRBV5-1	NA	many	TRBJ2-2	CASSLNTGELFF	TGTGCCAGCAGTTTAAACACCGGGGAGCTGTTTTTT
TRBV29-1	NA	NA	TRBJ2-1	CSVQAGIPSPELFF	TGCAGCGTACAAGCGGGCATCCCCTCCCCTGAGCTGTTCTTC
TRBV9	TRBD2	few	TRBJ2-3	CASSVSTTSGNTDTQYF	TGTGCCAGCAGCGTATCAACGACTAGCGGGAACACAGATACGCAGTATTTT
TRBV28	NA	many	TRBJ1-1	CASSLAAMNTEAFF	TGTGCCAGCAGTTTGGCCGCAATGAACACTGAAGCTTTCTTT
TRBV9	TRBD2	NA	TRBJ2-1	CASSVVGTSAAEQFF	TGTGCCAGCAGCGTAGTTGGGACTAGCGCGGCTGAGCAGTTCTTC
TRBV27	NA	many	TRBJ2-5	CASSLVGEETQYF	TGTGCCAGCAGTTTAGTAGGAGAGGAGACCCAGTACTTC